The 27 T cell receptor beta chains listed next were all sequenced from one sample in a study of blood T cell repertoires in COVID-19. The assay was immunoSEQ multiplex PCR, and TCRdb's table has in-frame clones only and misses some. Of approximately 260,000 clones in the sample, approximately 83% were seen once. The sequencing input was PBMCs or T cells enriched from blood (not recorded which). Every receptor here comes from a woman aged 40 to 55 with acute COVID-19.

The rearrangement uses TRBV24-1 and TRBJ2-5; D is ambiguous. V lost 9 bases and J lost 3, with 10 bases in between. There are 12 residues in the CDR3. Germline V gene data show CDR1 as KGHDR and CDR2 as SFDVKD. CDR3 loop: CATRGTKETQYF. Written as DNA, the CDR3 is TGTGCCACCCGCGGCACAAAAGAGACCCAGTACTTC.

This chain joins TRBV7-2 and TRBJ2-1; 7 nucleotides agree with TRBD2. The CDR3 consists of 15 residues. The trim removed 4 bases at V and 5 bases at J, leaving 8 bases unmatched. Germline CDR1 reads SGHTA; CDR2 reads FQGNSA. CDR3: CASSSRTSQNNEQFF. The CDR3 DNA sequence: TGTGCCAGCAGCTCGAGGACTAGTCAAAACAATGAGCAGTTCTTC.

V is TRBV13 and J is TRBJ2-3; D might be TRBD2 (6 bases). This CDR3 is built from 14 residues. Germline-derived CDR1 and CDR2 are PRHDT and FYEKMQ (reference sequence). Trimming pared 5 bases from V and 4 bases from J, leaving 13 bases between. The CDR3 reads CASSQRAAADTQYF. The CDR3 bases are TGTGCCAGCAGCCAGCGGGCGGCGGCAGATACGCAGTATTTT.

This clone was recorded only once. The rearrangement links TRBV19 to TRBJ1-1; a weak D match, TRBD1 (6 bases). Germline-derived CDR1 and CDR2 are LNHDA and SQIVND (reference sequence). The CDR3 runs to 12 residues. Trimming stripped 7 bases from V and 5 bases from J, with 11 bases between. CDR3 DNA sequence: TGTGCCAGTACCCTTAGGGGGACTGAAGCTTTCTTT. The encoded protein is CASTLRGTEAFF.

Only a few counts were recorded for this clone. The chain uses TRBV6-5 and TRBJ2-5; 13 nucleotides line up with TRBD2. Trimming took 3 bases from V and 4 from J; bases not matched to a gene: 5. From germline, CDR1 is MNHEY and CDR2 SVGAGI. The CDR3 covers 16 residues. The CDR3 reads CASSYHGLAGVETQYF. DNA for the CDR3: TGTGCCAGCAGTTATCACGGACTAGCGGGAGTAGAGACCCAGTACTTC.

The chain employs TRBV9 and TRBJ2-7, with D tentatively TRBD2 (8 bases). The CDR3 contains 14 residues. The germline gives CDR1 SGDLS, CDR2 YYNGEE. V lost 2 bases to trimming and J lost 4 bases, with 13 bases between them. CDR3 sequence (DNA): TGTGCCAGCAGCGTGGCGGGGGGACAGTACGAGCAGTACTTC. It translates to CASSVAGGQYEQYF. Based on the CDR3 plus reference TRBV9 and TRBJ2-7, the full variable domain is DSGVTQTPKHLITATGQRVTLRCSPRSGDLSVYWYQQSLDQGLQFLIQYYNGEERAKGNILERFSAQQFPDLHSELNLSSLELGDSALYFCASSVAGGQYEQYFGPGTRLTVT.

The V call is TRBV7-9, the J call TRBJ2-1, with 8 bases matching TRBD1. The CDR3 has 14 amino acids. After removal of 2 bases from V and 7 bases from J, the junction contained 4 bases not matched to a gene. Germline V gene sequence: CDR1 SEHNR, CDR2 FQNEAQ (reference sequence). The CDR3 loop is CASSLTGGSNEQFF. CDR3 sequence (DNA): TGTGCCAGCAGCTTAACAGGGGGATCAAATGAGCAGTTCTTC.

This chain joins TRBV11-2 and TRBJ2-2; possible D gene TRBD1, 6 bases. Germline V lookup: CDR1 SGHAT, CDR2 FQNNGV. CDR3 length: 13 residues. V lost 6 bases and J 3 bases, leaving 8 bases between the germline ends. DNA of the CDR3: TGTGCCAGCAGACCAGGGGACACCGGGGAGCTGTTTTTT. Amino acid sequence: CASRPGDTGELFF.

The J gene is TRBJ1-1, the V gene TRBV6-1; no definite D call. Germline V CDR1 and CDR2: MNHNS, SASEGT. With 1 base removed from V and 11 bases from J, the gap between germline ends came to 8 bases. This CDR3 has 11 amino acids. The DNA of the CDR3 is TGTGCCAGCAGTGAAGGCGGGGATGCTTTCTTT. It encodes CASSEGGDAFF.

V and J are TRBV4-1 and TRBJ2-1; TRBD2 matches at 13 bases. J gave up 3 bases and V 4 bases, and 3 bases lay outside the gene matches. The CDR3 totals 16 residues. Germline V lookup: CDR1 MGHRA, CDR2 YSYEKL. DNA of the CDR3: TGCGCCAGCAGCCTCGGGACTAGCGGGATCTACAATGAGCAGTTCTTC. It yields the protein CASSLGTSGIYNEQFF.

In this sample, this clone turned up a few times. The rearrangement uses TRBV10-1 and TRBJ1-2; 7 nucleotides line up with TRBD1. In germline, CDR1 is WNHNN, CDR2 SYGVQD (reference sequence). CDR3 length: 15 residues. Trimming at V came to 6 bases and at J to 6 bases, leaving 13 bases not matched to a gene. This CDR3 reads CASSATRDRKNGYTF. The CDR3, as DNA: TGCGCCAGCAGCGCCACCCGGGACAGAAAAAATGGCTACACCTTC.

The rearrangement joins TRBV20-1 to TRBJ2-7, with 9 nucleotides matching TRBD2. The J segment lost 7 bases and the V segment lost 3 bases, leaving 7 bases of the junction unmatched. The CDR3 extends over 13 amino acids. Germline V gene lookup returns CDR1 DFQATT and CDR2 SNEGSKA (reference sequence). CDR3 DNA sequence: TGCAGTGCTAGTTTGCGGGAGGGCGGTGAGCAGTACTTC. Its translation is CSASLREGGEQYF.

The J gene is TRBJ2-1, the V gene TRBV25-1; 7 positions match TRBD1. The CDR3 has 15 amino acids. Trimming cost V 3 bases and J 5 bases; bases outside gene matches: 7. Germline CDR1 MGHDK, CDR2 SYGVNS. CDR3 DNA sequence: TGTGCCAGCAGTGACGGGACAGACACAGACAATGAGCAGTTCTTC. As protein: CASSDGTDTDNEQFF.

CDR3 sequence: CASGDRVNTEAFF. The CDR3 nucleotides are TGCGCCAGCGGTGACAGGGTGAACACTGAAGCTTTCTTT. The chain joins TRBV5-1 to TRBJ1-1; 7 bases match TRBD1. Germline assignment: CDR1 SGHRS and CDR2 YFSETQ. Germline trimming cut 7 bases from V and 0 bases from J; bases unmatched to any gene: 3. The CDR3 totals 13 residues.

The chain uses TRBV5-4 and TRBJ2-7; D might be TRBD2 (5 bases). The CDR3 covers 16 residues. From germline, CDR1 is SGHNT and CDR2 YYREEE (reference sequence). The V end lost 1 base, the J end lost 3 bases, and 17 bases lay between the germline ends. For the CDR3, the DNA is TGTGCCAGCAGCTTGTACGTGGGAGCGGTCGGCTACGAGCAGTACTTC. The encoded protein is CASSLYVGAVGYEQYF.

CDR3 bases: TGCGCCAGCAGCTTGGAATACACCGAAGTTGAAAAACTGTTTTTT. This sequence encodes CASSLEYTEVEKLFF. The chain combines TRBV5-1 with TRBJ1-4; D call uncertain. There are 15 residues in the CDR3. V dropped 0 bases and J dropped 7 bases, with 13 bases sitting between them. Germline lookup yields CDR1 SGHRS and CDR2 YFSETQ. Supplemented by reference TRBV5-1 and TRBJ1-4, the full variable domain reads KAGVTQTPRYLIKTRGQQVTLSCSPISGHRSVSWYQQTPGQGLQFLFEYFSETQRNKGNFPGRFSGRQFSNSRSEMNVSTLELGDSALYLCASSLEYTEVEKLFFGSGTQLSVL.

V and J are TRBV29-1 and TRBJ1-5, with unresolved D. CDR1 and CDR2 (germline): SQVTM, ANQGSEA. The CDR3 runs 12 residues. Trimming pared 4 bases from V and 1 base from J, leaving 5 bases between. The CDR3 nucleotides read TGCAGCGTTGCAAGCAGCAATCAGCCCCAGCATTTT. It encodes CSVASSNQPQHF.

The chain links TRBV9 to TRBJ2-2, with 12 bases aligning to TRBD2. The CDR3 consists of 15 residues. V shed 3 bases, J shed 6 bases, and the junction held 3 bases outside the gene matches. Germline CDR1 reads SGDLS; CDR2 reads YYNGEE. CDR3 coding DNA: TGTGCCAGCAGCGCGGGGACTAGCGGGCCCGGGGAGCTGTTTTTT. This sequence encodes CASSAGTSGPGELFF.

The rearrangement links TRBV5-1 to TRBJ1-1; 9 bases match TRBD1. Germline CDR1 is SGHRS and CDR2 is YFSETQ. The CDR3 loop spans 14 amino acids. V dropped 1 base and J dropped 7; count of bases not matched to a gene: 5. The CDR3 here is CASSLTQGANEAFF. The CDR3 region has the DNA TGCGCCAGCAGCTTGACACAGGGGGCTAATGAAGCTTTCTTT.

This chain links TRBV29-1 with TRBJ2-1, with 14 nucleotides matching TRBD2. V gave up 4 bases and J gave up 8 bases; unmatched junction bases: 7. Germline lookup yields CDR1 SQVTM and CDR2 ANQGSEA. This CDR3 is 15 amino acids long. The CDR3 sequence is CSVAGTSGRDDEQFF. The CDR3 bases are TGCAGCGTTGCCGGGACTAGCGGGAGAGACGATGAGCAGTTCTTC.

The V call is TRBV7-9, the J call TRBJ2-6; D may be TRBD1 (6 bases). Looked up from germline, CDR1 is SEHNR and CDR2 is FQNEAQ (reference sequence). The CDR3 length is 19 residues. With 0 bases removed from V and 0 bases from J, the gap between germline ends came to 15 bases. The DNA for the CDR3 is TGTGCCAGCAGCTTAGCGCGACGGCAGGGGAACTCTGGGGCCAACGTCCTGACTTTC. It is translated as CASSLARRQGNSGANVLTF.

The genes are TRBV5-1 and TRBJ2-2, with TRBD2 identical over 9 bases. Germline lookup yields CDR1 SGHRS and CDR2 YFSETQ. The CDR3 runs 15 residues. The V gene end was trimmed by 4 bases and the J gene end by 7 bases; junction bases not matched to a gene: 8. For the CDR3, the DNA is TGCGCCAGCAGCGGAATAGCGGGAGAGGGCGGGGAGCTGTTTTTT. Translation: CASSGIAGEGGELFF.

V gene TRBV6-7 combines with J gene TRBJ2-7, with D maybe TRBD1 (6 bases). TRBV6-7 is sorted into the ORF group, with uncertain function. The CDR3 sequence is 15 residues long. Between the trimmed V and J ends, which lost 0 bases and 3 bases, there was a span of 12 bases. The CDR3 loop reads CASSYSMGAVYEQYF. CDR3 in DNA: TGTGCCAGCAGTTACTCGATGGGGGCAGTCTACGAGCAGTACTTC.

V is TRBV2 and J is TRBJ2-3; 9 bases align to TRBD1. The length of the CDR3 is 15 residues. V dropped 6 bases and J dropped 5; count of bases not matched to a gene: 9. Germline V lookup: CDR1 SNHLY, CDR2 FYNNEI. Here the CDR3 DNA reads TGTGCCAGCAGGTACCGGGACAGGGAGGGAGATACGCAGTATTTT. Its translation: CASRYRDREGDTQYF.

The chain employs TRBV19 and TRBJ2-7; TRBD1 matches at 10 bases. Germline V lookup: CDR1 LNHDA, CDR2 SQIVND (reference sequence). This CDR3 has 14 amino acids. J gave up 6 bases and V 5 bases, and 7 bases lay outside the gene matches. The CDR3, as DNA: TGTGCCAGTAGTTCTACCGGACAGGGGGTCGAGCAGTACTTC. It specifies CASSSTGQGVEQYF.

The chain couples TRBV30 to TRBJ1-1; TRBD1 aligns across 10 bases. The CDR3 covers 13 residues. V shed 2 bases, J shed 10 bases, and the junction held 7 bases outside the gene matches. Germline assignment: CDR1 GTSNPN and CDR2 SVGIG (reference sequence). CDR3 sequence (DNA): TGTGCCTGGAGTCAAGGACAGGGGGTGGGAGCTTTCTTT. Residues: CAWSQGQGVGAFF. The whole variable domain, filled in from reference TRBV30 and TRBJ1-1, reads SQTIHQWPATLVQPVGSPLSLECTVEGTSNPNLYWYRQAAGRGLQLLFYSVGIGQISSEVPQNLSASRPQDRQFILSSKKLLLSDSGFYLCAWSQGQGVGAFFGQGTRLTVV.

The V call is TRBV23-1, the J call TRBJ2-1; 7 positions agree with TRBD2. TRBV23-1 is an ORF, and what it does is uncertain. This CDR3 contains 19 residues. V was pared by 4 bases and J by 3 bases, with 18 bases of the junction left unmatched. The CDR3 loop reads CASSLGTTSDESRYNEQFF. The DNA for the CDR3 is TGCGCCAGCAGTCTGGGGACTACTTCAGACGAATCCCGCTACAATGAGCAGTTCTTC.